Only a few counts were recorded for the clone carrying this TCR beta chain. The antigen remains unidentified. The isolated RNA, all of it, was reverse transcribed, so expressed TCRB transcripts were what got sequenced. Repertoires were generated with immunoSEQ multiplex PCR, while TCRdb's copy carries only in-frame clones and drops some. The repertoire holds under 400,000 clones, with about 18% as singletons. This sample is part of a study of beta chain features in type 1 diabetes. One heparinised draw of blood, averaging about 116 mL, came from each donor. Sorting with CD45RO/CCR7/CD25/CD127/CD95/CD27 yielded naive, central memory, regulatory and stem-like memory CD4+ cells. This CDR3 is built from 13 residues. Trimming removed 4 bases from V and 8 bases from J; junction bases left unmatched: 6. The V gene's germline CDR1 is SQVTM and CDR2 ANQGSEA. Regarding the study as a whole: Sampled from patients, naive, central memory and Treg TCRB repertoires appeared more similar than those sampled from healthy donors.

The chain employs TRBV29-1 and TRBJ1-5; 9 nucleotides agree with TRBD1. Sequencing was done on a sample of naive CD4+ T cells from blood. The source is a woman younger than 35 in good health. This CDR3 reads CSVVQGAREPQHF. Written as DNA, the CDR3 is TGCAGCGTTGTACAGGGGGCGCGGGAGCCCCAGCATTTT.